This T cell receptor beta chain was found in a study of blood T cell repertoires in COVID-19. Sequenced by immunoSEQ multiplex PCR; TCRdb stores in-frame clones only, minus some. The repertoire holds 150,000 to 200,000 clones, with approximately 90% as singletons. The CDR3 consists of 16 residues. Germline V gene lookup returns CDR1 SNHLY and CDR2 FYNNEI. The V segment lost 4 bases and the J segment 10 bases; nucleotides outside the gene matches: 12. This sequence joins TRBV2 and TRBJ1-6, with 8 bases identical to TRBD1. This TCR was sampled from a woman aged 50 to 60 with acute or convalescent COVID-19. Source material: peripheral blood. Here the CDR3 reads CASSVTGQGEGSPLHF. Here the CDR3 DNA reads TGTGCCAGCAGTGTTACCGGACAGGGAGAGGGGTCACCCCTCCACTTT.